The source of this TCR beta chain is a study of blood T cell repertoires in COVID-19. Study details: Some COVID-19 samples were acute and others convalescent; all came from the United States, Italy and Spain.

Here immunoSEQ multiplex PCR was the method, and the copy in TCRdb shows in-frame clones only, minus some. Of fewer than 250,000 clones listed, roughly four fifths are singletons. Germline trimming cut 1 base from V and 2 bases from J; bases unmatched to any gene: 3. Germline CDR1 reads LGHDT; CDR2 reads YNNKEL (reference sequence). This CDR3 has 15 amino acids. The chain uses TRBV3-1 (or the pseudogene TRBV3-2) and TRBJ2-7, with 9 bases matching TRBD2. What was sequenced was peripheral blood. This clonotype was obtained from a woman in her 70s with acute or convalescent COVID-19. CDR3 DNA sequence: TGTGCCAGCAGCCAAGCTAGCGGGATAACCTACGAGCAGTACTTC. This encodes CASSQASGITYEQYF.